This T cell receptor (beta chain) was recovered during a study of T cells in Graves' hyperthyroidism and ophthalmopathy. V dropped 6 bases and J dropped 4 bases, with 10 bases sitting between them. From germline, CDR1 is LNHDA and CDR2 SQIVND (reference sequence). The CDR3 spans 14 residues. TCR beta CDR3 region amplification was performed from RNA transcripts. A first-round RT-PCR of the TCR CDR3 used the HTBI primer set. MiXCR, run by TCRdb on the multiplex PCR reads, gives a single entry per CDR3 protein. The repertoire holds some 800,000 distinct CDR3 sequences, with roughly 40% as singletons. This clonotype has a single count. Its target is unknown. A much bigger clone sits one base away, suggesting this may be a read error. Researchers barred patients who had uncontrolled infection, other autoimmune disease, pregnancy or lactation. In making diagnoses, clinical symptoms, serum thyroxine and TRAb, thyroid ultrasound and orbital computed tomography were all used.

The study's findings and limits: The majority of expanded thyroid clonotypes above 0.001 also appeared in blood. A model of 13 V-J pairs discriminated ophthalmopathy from stable hyperthyroidism.

This sequence was found in a man aged 18 to 30 with Graves' hyperthyroidism. The chain links TRBV19 to TRBJ2-6, with D perhaps TRBD2 (6 bases). The sequencing input was blood. CDR3 region: CASRRGRGANVLTF. The CDR3 nucleotides are TGTGCCAGTAGGCGGGGTAGGGGGGCCAACGTCCTGACTTTC.